What follows are 19 T cell receptor beta chains derived from one specimen sequenced in a study of prognosis after radiotherapy for stage I lung cancer. It was by two-round multiplex PCR that TCR beta CDR3 was amplified from genomic DNA. For every TRBV and TRBJ gene, a specific primer was used in first-round PCR. TCRdb reprocessed the multiplex PCR reads with MiXCR, giving one entry per CDR3 protein. The sample records about 59,000 distinct CDR3 sequences, about 25% being singletons. The sequencing here drew on PBMCs, taken before or after stereotactic body radiation therapy (not recorded which). Receptors were obtained from a donor aged 50 or older with non-small cell lung cancer.

The sample holds many counts of this clonotype. The rearrangement uses TRBV6-1 and TRBJ2-5; a weak D match, TRBD1 (5 bases). V lost 5 bases to trimming and J lost 1 base, with 14 bases between them. Germline V lookup: CDR1 MNHNS, CDR2 SASEGT. CDR3 size: 15 residues. The CDR3 region has the DNA TGTGCCAGCAGTAGCAGGGCCCTTCTCCAAGAGACCCAGTACTTC. It translates to CASSSRALLQETQYF.

This clonotype was counted many times. The rearrangement uses TRBV7-3 and TRBJ2-1; the match to TRBD2 covers 9 bases. J lost 8 bases, V lost 5 bases, and 22 bases had no gene match. This CDR3 has 19 amino acids. Germline CDR1 is SGHTA and CDR2 is FQGTGA. The CDR3 coding sequence is TGTGCCAGCAGCCTACATTCCCCCTCGGGTAGCGGGGGAAGAGATGAGCAGTTCTTC. Protein: CASSLHSPSGSGGRDEQFF.

This clonotype was picked up a small number of times. The chain combines TRBV5-1 with TRBJ2-3, with TRBD1 identical over 8 bases. V was clipped by 0 bases and J by 2 bases; unmatched bases: 5. This CDR3 is 16 amino acids long. CDR1 SGHRS and CDR2 YFSETQ come from the germline V gene. This CDR3 is CASSLGTGLDTDTQYF. Written as DNA, the CDR3 is TGCGCCAGCAGCTTGGGGACAGGGTTGGACACAGATACGCAGTATTTT. Using reference TRBV5-1 and TRBJ2-3 for the parts outside the CDR3, the full variable domain is KAGVTQTPRYLIKTRGQQVTLSCSPISGHRSVSWYQQTPGQGLQFLFEYFSETQRNKGNFPGRFSGRQFSNSRSEMNVSTLELGDSALYLCASSLGTGLDTDTQYFGPGTRLTVL.

The table lists this clonotype with many counts. This rearrangement joins TRBV30 to TRBJ1-1; a weak D match, TRBD1 (5 bases). V gave up 0 bases and J gave up 4 bases, with 15 bases separating them. CDR1 and CDR2 from the germline V gene are GTSNPN and SVGIG (reference sequence). The CDR3 is made up of 15 amino acids. CDR3 amino acids: CAWSVPGARRTEAFF. DNA of the CDR3: TGTGCCTGGAGTGTACCCGGGGCGCGCCGCACTGAAGCTTTCTTT.

This clonotype was seen at least ten times. V usage is TRBV20-1 and J usage is TRBJ2-5, with 9 bases matching TRBD1. The V and J ends lost 5 bases and 2 bases, in that order; junction bases with no gene match: 6. The CDR3 is 14 amino acids. Germline CDR1 and CDR2: DFQATT and SNEGSKA (reference sequence). The CDR3, as DNA: TGCAGTGCTGGAAGACAGGGGGTTCAAGAGACCCAGTACTTC. Its protein is CSAGRQGVQETQYF.

This clonotype was observed at least ten times. V is TRBV7-8 and J is TRBJ2-5; the D is unclear. The V end was cut by 0 bases, the J end by 1 base, with 6 bases between. Germline V gene data show CDR1 as SGHVS and CDR2 as FQNEAQ. This CDR3 comprises 14 residues. This CDR3 is CASSLAVAQETQYF. In DNA, the CDR3 is TGTGCCAGCAGCTTAGCGGTGGCCCAAGAGACCCAGTACTTC.

As concerns this clonotype: With only one base between it and a far larger clone, this is likely a read error. V gene TRBV5-5 combines with J gene TRBJ1-2; 9 bases match TRBD1. Germline CDR1 reads SGHKS; CDR2 reads YYEKEE (reference sequence). This CDR3 comprises 14 residues. The junction had 8 bases not matched to a gene; V was cut back by 5 bases and J by 6 bases. The CDR3 DNA reads TGTGCCAGCAGGTCGGGGGACAGGGTCCATGGCTACACCTTC. Amino acids: CASRSGDRVHGYTF.

This clonotype showed up many times. This sequence joins TRBV10-3 and TRBJ2-7, with TRBD1 matching 8 bases. V lost 0 bases and J lost 0; bases outside the gene matches: 1. Germline-derived CDR1 and CDR2 are ENHRY and SYGVKD. The length of the CDR3 is 15 residues. CDR3 in DNA: TGTGCCATCAGTGAGTCCGGGACAGGCTCCTACGAGCAGTACTTC. Translating it yields CAISESGTGSYEQYF.

This clonotype was seen many times. The chain is built from TRBV6-1 and TRBJ1-5, with D perhaps TRBD1 (6 bases). The CDR3 loop spans 14 amino acids. V shed 3 bases and J shed 2 bases, with 8 bases lying between them. Germline V gene sequence: CDR1 MNHNS, CDR2 SASEGT. The chain's CDR3 is CASSESGGNQPQHF. The DNA for the CDR3 is TGTGCCAGCAGTGAGTCAGGGGGCAATCAGCCCCAGCATTTT.

The rearrangement joins TRBV29-1 to TRBJ2-1, with 8 bases lining up with TRBD2. Trimming took 7 bases from V and 0 from J; bases not matched to a gene: 11. The CDR3 extends over 16 amino acids. Germline-derived CDR1 and CDR2 are SQVTM and ANQGSEA. The CDR3 reads CSAFGVAGTSYNEQFF. Written as DNA, the CDR3 is TGCAGCGCCTTCGGGGTAGCGGGGACCTCCTACAATGAGCAGTTCTTC.

This clonotype was counted ten times or more. The rearrangement links TRBV6-1 to TRBJ1-1, with D tentatively TRBD1 (5 bases). The CDR3 contains 15 residues. CDR1 is MNHNS, CDR2 SASEGT, per germline. V lost 7 bases and J 3 bases, leaving 18 bases between the germline ends. The CDR3 sequence: CASTNSAGSYTEAFF. In DNA form, the CDR3 reads TGTGCCAGCACCAACTCCGCAGGGAGTTACACTGAAGCTTTCTTT.

The chain links TRBV28 to TRBJ1-5; TRBD1 matches at 10 bases. This CDR3 has 17 amino acids. With 2 bases clipped from V and 4 bases from J, the junction kept 8 bases outside the gene matches. Germline V CDR1 and CDR2: MDHEN, SYDVKM. Here the CDR3 DNA reads TGTGCCAGCAGTTTAGGACAGGGGGAGGACCTAAATCAGCCCCAGCATTTT. It specifies CASSLGQGEDLNQPQHF.

There are many counts of this clonotype. This chain connects TRBV9 to TRBJ1-1; possibly TRBD1 for D (5 bases). Trimming pared 4 bases from V and 1 base from J, leaving 11 bases between. CDR3 length: 14 residues. The germline V gene encodes CDR1 SGDLS and CDR2 YYNGEE. The CDR3: CASSPHGGNTEAFF. For the CDR3, the DNA is TGTGCCAGCAGCCCCCATGGGGGGAACACTGAAGCTTTCTTT. Filled out from reference TRBV9 and TRBJ1-1, the complete variable domain reads DSGVTQTPKHLITATGQRVTLRCSPRSGDLSVYWYQQSLDQGLQFLIQYYNGEERAKGNILERFSAQQFPDLHSELNLSSLELGDSALYFCASSPHGGNTEAFFGQGTRLTVV.

This clonotype was recorded many times. The chain couples TRBV5-1 to TRBJ1-1; D gene ambiguous. V was shortened by 3 bases and J by 2 bases, with 5 bases between the two germline ends. The CDR3 is 12 residues long. In germline, CDR1 is SGHRS, CDR2 YFSETQ. CDR3: CASSYENTEAFF. The CDR3 DNA reads as TGCGCCAGCAGCTATGAAAACACTGAAGCTTTCTTT.

Points on this clonotype: One end of the junction fails to match germline, which may point to a read error. This chain links TRBV6-2 or TRBV6-3 with TRBJ2-2; tentatively, D is TRBD2 (5 bases). CDR1 and CDR2 (germline): MNHEY, SVGEGT. CDR3 length: 14 amino acids. The CDR3 protein is CASLVTQNTGELLF. CDR3 coding DNA: TGTGCCAGCCTAGTGACCCAGAACACCGGGGAGCTGCTTTTT.

This clonotype occurred many times. The gene calls are TRBV7-8 and TRBJ1-3; D call uncertain. With 2 bases removed from V and 4 bases from J, the gap between germline ends came to 12 bases. Germline V gene data show CDR1 as SGHVS and CDR2 as FQNEAQ. The CDR3 runs 15 residues. The CDR3 loop is CASSLSSSLGNTIYF. As DNA, the CDR3 is TGTGCCAGCAGCTTAAGTTCGAGCTTGGGAAACACCATATATTTT.

On this clonotype itself: The junction differs from germline at one of its ends, possibly a read error. Here the CDR3 reads CASSPEIYNSPLHF. The CDR3 region has the DNA TGTGCCAGCAGTCCAGAGATTTATAATTCACCACTCCACTTT. The chain has TRBV28 and TRBJ1-6; no reliable D call. CDR1 MDHEN and CDR2 SYDVKM come from the germline V gene. This CDR3 contains 14 residues.

This clonotype was observed a single time. A much larger clone lies one base from this, so it may be a read error. The V call is TRBV9, the J call TRBJ2-3; D is unresolved. CDR3 length: 14 amino acids. Germline V gene sequence: CDR1 SGDLS, CDR2 YYNGEE. The CDR3 region has the DNA TGTGCCACCAGCGTAGTGGCAGGCACAGATACGCAGTATTTT. Residues: CATSVVAGTDTQYF.

Note on this clonotype: A junction boundary mismatches the germline segment, possibly from a read error. DNA for the CDR3: TGTGCCTGCAGTTTTAGTTGGCAGGGACAGGGGATCGACGAGCAGTACTTC. Residues: CACSFSWQGQGIDEQYF. The V and J genes are TRBV28 and TRBJ2-7; 10 bases align to TRBD1. Germline V gene data show CDR1 as MDHEN and CDR2 as SYDVKM. This CDR3 spans 17 amino acids.